The following is a T cell receptor beta chain sequence with its context. Its antigen is still unknown. No much larger clone is present one base from it, and per-base qualities are unavailable. This entry belongs to a study of blood T cell repertoires in COVID-19 (dated by TCRdb to the early 2020s). In terms of the full investigation: The collaborator samples originated in the United States, Italy and Spain and spanned the acute and convalescent phases of COVID-19. The material from the prospective study consisted of cDNA or gDNA derived from T cells, B-cell-depleted T cells, or PBMCs. The repertoires were made available in a free public database intended to serve as a resource for research on the immune response to SARS-CoV-2. Samples were obtained from the ongoing ImmuneRACE study (first 160 participants) and from about 1,300 subjects provided by 6 global collaborators. The sample metadata nearly always contained a de-identified subject ID, COVID-19 status, age in years and sex. Deeply sampled blood TCRbeta repertoires from subjects exposed to, actively infected with, or recovered from COVID-19 were included in the dataset. HLA class I and class II types, where available, came from metadata supplied by the sample provider rather than from assay-based typing.

V drops 0 bases and J drops 0 bases, leaving 17 bases in between. The CDR3 holds 17 amino acids from the cysteine to the phenylalanine. CDR3 DNA is the only sequence kept; it has 51 bases, read in frame from the first base. CDR1 and CDR2 are drawn from the germline V gene (reference sequence): GTSNPN, SVGIG. TCRbeta CDR3 regions were amplified from genomic DNA using the immunoSEQ Assay, a bias-controlled multiplex PCR. Under the source paper's analysis protocol: Nucleated cell counts per sample were estimated from amplification of reference gene primers within the assay. To quantify the absolute abundance of each unique TCRbeta CDR3 rearrangement, sequence reads were collapsed and filtered. For each sample, productive Simpson clonality was calculated as the square root of Simpson's diversity index across productive rearrangements. Not all clones reach the TCRdb copy of this immuneACCESS table, which keeps in-frame sequences only. Checked studies attribute under half of the gap to unresolved V genes and leave the rest unexplained. That table furnishes V, J and clone size, whereas the DNA furnished D and trimming. The sample contains about 390,000 clones, 70% to 90% of them found a single time. The ten largest make up 2.3% of the sample.

One collaborating source in Seattle enrolled patients while the patients were actively infected and followed the patients over time throughout the course of disease. Collaborating institutions collected whole blood in K2EDTA tubes following their own protocols. For TCRbeta analysis, collaborators shipped samples as frozen whole blood, isolated PBMCs, or DNA extracted from either of those sample types. On the study overall, not on this receptor specifically: The amount of clinical and demographic metadata varied by source and participant and was provided uncurated.

Sequencing used peripheral blood. The chain uses TRBV30 and TRBJ1-1; a weak D assignment points to TRBD1 (6 bases agree). The clonotype was recovered from a woman aged 55-69 years with COVID-19, enrolled during active disease. The DNA sequence is given as TGTGCCTGGAGTGTAACAGGGTATTACTCGATGAACACTGAAGCTTTCTTT. Translated, this gives CAWSVTGYYSMNTEAFF.